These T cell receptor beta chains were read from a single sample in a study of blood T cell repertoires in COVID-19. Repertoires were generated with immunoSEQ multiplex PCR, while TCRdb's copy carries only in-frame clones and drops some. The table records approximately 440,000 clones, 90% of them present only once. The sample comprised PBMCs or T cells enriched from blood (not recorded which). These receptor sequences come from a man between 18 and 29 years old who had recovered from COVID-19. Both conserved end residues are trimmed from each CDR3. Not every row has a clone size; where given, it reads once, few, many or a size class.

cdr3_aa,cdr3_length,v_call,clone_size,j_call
AGRDRGPANTGELF,14,TRBV19,NA,TRBJ2-2
ASSQDQDSYEQY,12,TRBV4-2,NA,TRBJ2-7
ASSDQGGMNTEAF,13,TRBV6-1,NA,TRBJ1-1
ASSPLGGGGTEAF,13,TRBV19,NA,TRBJ1-1
ASSGDSGHEKLF,12,TRBV7-8,few,TRBJ1-4
ASSLGASYNEQF,12,TRBV11-3,NA,TRBJ2-1
ASSEIAGGSYEQY,13,TRBV6-1,NA,TRBJ2-7
ASSNGQGPLGTDTQY,15,TRBV9,NA,TRBJ2-3
ASSRPGQEFLIGGYT,15,TRBV14,NA,TRBJ1-2
ASPRAGGRDEQY,12,TRBV5-8,NA,TRBJ2-7
ASSLTGETEAF,11,TRBV7-9,NA,TRBJ1-1
ASSPGGMNTEAF,12,TRBV6-5,NA,TRBJ1-1
ASSVGSGVPETQY,13,TRBV9,NA,TRBJ2-5
ASTATRGTF,9,TRBV2,once,TRBJ2-1
ASSRGETQY,9,TRBV5-4,NA,TRBJ2-5
ASSQNRQGNSPLH,13,TRBV4-1,NA,TRBJ1-6
ASSPTQNRYNEQF,13,TRBV14,NA,TRBJ2-1
AISMDWAEPQH,11,TRBV10-3,NA,TRBJ1-5
ASSTGTRIEAF,11,TRBV19,NA,TRBJ1-1
ASSQDFTSGLYEQY,14,TRBV4-2,once,TRBJ2-7
ASSSPLGSNQPQH,13,TRBV19,NA,TRBJ1-5
ASSLAAPGEDASGANVLT,18,TRBV7-7,NA,TRBJ2-6
SVQTVNEKLF,10,TRBV29-1,few,TRBJ1-4
ASSTATGTGAPTDTQY,16,TRBV19,NA,TRBJ2-3
ASSSRGGREQF,11,TRBV7-2,NA,TRBJ2-1
ASSLGTGLYNEQF,13,TRBV7-8,NA,TRBJ2-1
ASSPSRGSGNTIY,13,TRBV5-1,NA,TRBJ1-3
ASSLTGENTEAF,12,TRBV28,few,TRBJ1-1
ASSLTGTRVQETQY,14,TRBV9,NA,TRBJ2-5
ASSETRAKNQPQH,13,TRBV2,NA,TRBJ1-5
ASRPGTANQPQH,12,TRBV6-5,NA,TRBJ1-5
ASSFPGVQKNIQY,13,TRBV7-2,NA,TRBJ2-4
ASSFRDTDLYGYT,13,TRBV9,NA,TRBJ1-2
ASSLVAGGYEQY,12,TRBV5-1,NA,TRBJ2-7
SVSSGGYQPQH,11,TRBV29-1,NA,TRBJ1-5
ATRGGLSSNQPQH,13,TRBV24-1,few,TRBJ1-5
ASSLGSVMNTEAF,13,TRBV5-1,NA,TRBJ1-1
ASSPSGGTGGNTEAF,15,TRBV18,NA,TRBJ1-1
ASSLGGSGNQPQH,13,TRBV5-1,NA,TRBJ1-5
ASSQGEGGNEQF,12,TRBV4-1,NA,TRBJ2-1
ASSEGTPYYEQY,12,TRBV2,NA,TRBJ2-7
ASSLSATGSQNTEAF,15,TRBV5-1,NA,TRBJ1-1
ASTQGNEQF,9,TRBV6-5,NA,TRBJ2-1
ASTSGLGNTGELF,13,TRBV25-1,once,TRBJ2-2
ASSYDRASNEQF,12,TRBV11-3,NA,TRBJ2-1
ASSLPLGGRASNTGELF,17,TRBV7-8,NA,TRBJ2-2
ASSPGGPDYGYT,12,TRBV11-3,NA,TRBJ1-2
AISDPRGVWVVGYT,14,TRBV10-3,NA,TRBJ1-2
ATSDSGQVPPGELF,14,TRBV24-1,NA,TRBJ2-2
ASSAGTGPGNTIY,13,TRBV2,once,TRBJ1-3
ASSLEGQGRSPLH,13,TRBV5-1,NA,TRBJ1-6